A single sample is the source of the 11 T cell receptor beta chains below, sequenced in a study of vaccination effects on CD4 cells after COVID-19. Some clones are missing from TCRdb's copy, which holds only in-frame ones; the method was immunoSEQ multiplex PCR. In the table there are fewer than 30,000 clones, 76% of which are singletons. No antigen is known for these receptors. Within the ViraFEST assay, antigen-specific CD4+ T cells underwent expansion with viral peptide pools prior to sequencing. Culturing for around 10 days preceded CD4+ T cell isolation. According to the study, vaccine recipients showed no prior SARS-CoV-2 infection and negative nucleocapsid antibodies. This material consisted of CD4+ T cells from PBMCs cultured with HCoV-NL63 spike peptides, taken before COVID-19 vaccination. These receptors came from a human donor who received a COVID-19 vaccine.

The chain carries TRBV20-1 and TRBJ2-7; no reliable D call. Germline assignment: CDR1 DFQATT and CDR2 SNEGSKA (reference sequence). The CDR3 length is 11 residues. Trimming left V 4 bases short and J 4 bases short, with 8 bases between. CDR3 sequence reads: CSAIAGYEQYF. In nucleotides, the CDR3 is TGCAGTGCTATTGCCGGTTACGAGCAGTACTTC.

The chain couples TRBV7-2 to TRBJ2-6; D remains ambiguous. This CDR3 is built from 16 residues. V gave up 4 bases and J gave up 1 base, with 11 bases separating them. Germline-derived CDR1 and CDR2 are SGHTA and FQGNSA. CDR3 amino acids: CASSWPPGSGANVLTF. CDR3 nucleotides: TGTGCCAGCAGCTGGCCGCCGGGTTCTGGGGCCAACGTCCTGACTTTC.

J is TRBJ2-1 and V is TRBV18, with D maybe TRBD2 (7 bases). The CDR3 totals 16 residues. V dropped 3 bases and J dropped 6 bases, with 18 bases sitting between them. Germline lookup yields CDR1 KGHSH and CDR2 LQKENI. The CDR3 is CASSPGRGPTTNEQFF. CDR3 sequence (DNA): TGTGCCAGCTCACCGGGGCGGGGGCCAACCACCAATGAGCAGTTCTTC.

The V call is TRBV7-2, the J call TRBJ2-7; the D is unclear. Per the germline V gene, CDR1 is SGHTA and CDR2 is FQGNSA. CDR3 length: 16 amino acids. The V gene lost 2 bases and the J gene lost 0 bases, with 14 bases spanning the gap. The CDR3 sequence: CASSLFWEEGSYEQYF. CDR3 in DNA: TGTGCCAGCAGCTTATTTTGGGAAGAAGGCTCCTACGAGCAGTACTTC. Looking up the rest from reference TRBV7-2 and TRBJ2-7 gives the full variable domain: GAGVSQSPSNKVTEKGKDVELRCDPISGHTALYWYRQSLGQGLEFLIYFQGNSAPDKSGLPSDRFSAERTGGSVSTLTIQRTQQEDSAVYLCASSLFWEEGSYEQYFGPGTRLTVT.

This chain connects TRBV18 to TRBJ2-1, with D perhaps given as TRBD1 or TRBD2 (5 bases each). Trimming cost V 2 bases and J 7 bases, with 18 bases left between them. Per the germline V gene, CDR1 is KGHSH and CDR2 is LQKENI. The CDR3 contains 16 residues. In nucleotides, the CDR3 is TGTGCCAGCTCACCAAGTGGGGGTACTGGTTCTAATGAGCAGTTCTTC. It yields the protein CASSPSGGTGSNEQFF. Together with reference TRBV18 and TRBJ2-1, the CDR3 gives the full variable domain: NAGVMQNPRHLVRRRGQEARLRCSPMKGHSHVYWYRQLPEEGLKFMVYLQKENIIDESGMPKERFSAEFPKEGPSILRIQQVVRGDSAAYFCASSPSGGTGSNEQFFGPGTRLTVL.

This clone was seen once. V usage is TRBV27 and J usage is TRBJ2-7, with D unclear. The CDR3 extends over 13 amino acids. CDR1 and CDR2 (germline): MNHEY, SMNVEV (reference sequence). V dropped 2 bases and J dropped 7 bases, with 12 bases sitting between them. This CDR3 reads CASSLISQTEQYF. The DNA for the CDR3 is TGTGCCAGCAGTTTAATTAGCCAAACGGAGCAGTACTTC.

The chain carries TRBV10-3 and TRBJ1-1; D gene uncertain. Trimming removed 2 bases at V and 6 bases at J, with 10 bases between. This CDR3 region has 13 residues. The germline V gene has CDR1 ENHRY and CDR2 SYGVKD. The CDR3 sequence is CAISERHSAEAFF. The CDR3 nucleotides are TGTGCCATCAGTGAGCGGCATAGCGCTGAAGCTTTCTTT.

The rearrangement links TRBV18 to TRBJ1-1; D is unclear. The V gene's germline CDR1 is KGHSH and CDR2 LQKENI. CDR3 size: 14 residues. With 2 bases removed from V and 0 bases from J, the gap between germline ends came to 7 bases. This CDR3 is CASSPGYMNTEAFF. The CDR3 DNA follows: TGTGCCAGCTCACCAGGATACATGAACACTGAAGCTTTCTTT.

The rearrangement links TRBV10-3 to TRBJ1-2; D unclear. The CDR3 length is 15 residues. V lost 6 bases and J lost 1, with 15 bases in between. Germline CDR1 is ENHRY and CDR2 is SYGVKD. CDR3 in amino acids: CAIRTDHRFNYGYTF. CDR3 bases: TGTGCCATCAGGACTGATCACCGATTTAACTATGGCTACACCTTC.

The rearrangement links TRBV5-1 to TRBJ1-2; D perhaps matches TRBD1 (5 bases). The CDR3 has 12 amino acids. CDR1 SGHRS and CDR2 YFSETQ come from the germline V gene. V dropped 3 bases and J dropped 4 bases, with 7 bases sitting between them. CDR3 in amino acids: CASSYDSYGYTF. DNA for the CDR3: TGCGCCAGCAGCTACGACAGCTATGGCTACACCTTC.

This clone was detected only a few times. The chain employs TRBV5-6 and TRBJ2-3; no definite D call. The CDR3 extends over 11 amino acids. The germline V and J ends were trimmed by 4 bases and 4 bases, with 4 bases remaining between them. The V gene's germline CDR1 is SGHDT and CDR2 YYEEEE. The CDR3 DNA reads TGTGCCAGCAGCCTGGCAGATACGCAGTATTTT. This translates into CASSLADTQYF.